The clone carrying this TCR beta chain was recorded at least ten times. Its antigen is not identified. This beta chain turned up in a library designed for alpha chains; as an off-target read, its abundance says little. Indicated time point: sample taken at primary tumor resection. These data come from a study of spatial heterogeneity in lung cancer. Study background: Each time, sequencing found more beta-chain sequences than alpha-chain sequences. Tumor-region counts of TCR transcripts tracked strongly with a T cell module score from matched bulk RNA-seq. Study results and caveats: Within tumors, counts of expanded alpha and beta TCRs tracked tumor mutation counts.

Germline CDR1 reads DFQATT; CDR2 reads SNEGSKA (reference sequence). This CDR3 has 13 residues. V dropped 3 bases and J dropped 4 bases, with 10 bases sitting between them. The library protocol tagged each TCR cDNA with a unique molecular identifier. One entry per CDR3 protein results from TCRdb running MiXCR on the 5' RACE reads. The table shows about 13,000 distinct CDR3 sequences, with around 5.9% occurring only once. Sequences were derived from lung tumor tissue, sampled at surgery. The TCR originated in a female donor with early-stage non-small cell lung cancer. The rearrangement links TRBV20-1 to TRBJ2-1; a possible D gene is TRBD1 (6 bases). CDR3 sequence reads: CSARDSPYNEQFF. The CDR3 bases are TGCAGTGCTAGGGACAGCCCTTACAATGAGCAGTTCTTC.